Each of the 5 T cell receptor beta chains below was sequenced from the same sample in a study of T cells in localized non-small cell lung cancer. Sequencing used immunoSEQ multiplex PCR; TCRdb keeps in-frame clones, though not all of them. The table shows roughly 24,000 clones, with over 70% occurring only once. The source material was peripheral blood, sampled before any cancer treatment. Receptor source: a man aged 40 to 70 with stage III squamous cell lung carcinoma.

The genes are TRBV7-9 and TRBJ2-1, with D unclear. CDR3 length: 13 residues. The germline gives CDR1 SEHNR, CDR2 FQNEAQ (reference sequence). V was clipped by 1 base and J by 7 bases, with 8 bases between them. Here the CDR3 reads CASSLGALNEQFF. The DNA for the CDR3 is TGTGCCAGCAGCTTAGGAGCTCTGAATGAGCAGTTCTTC.

The rearrangement uses TRBV28 and TRBJ1-6; TRBD1 matches 9 bases. CDR3 size: 15 residues. Germline V gene lookup returns CDR1 MDHEN and CDR2 SYDVKM. Trimming took 7 bases from V and 8 from J; bases not matched to a gene: 9. DNA for the CDR3: TGTGCCAGCACCTTGGGACAGGGACCCCATTCACCCCTCCACTTT. This translates into CASTLGQGPHSPLHF. Using reference TRBV28 and TRBJ1-6 for the parts outside the CDR3, the full variable domain is DVKVTQSSRYLVKRTGEKVFLECVQDMDHENMFWYRQDPGLGLRLIYFSYDVKMKEKGDIPEGYSVSREKKERFSLILESASTNQTSMYLCASTLGQGPHSPLHFGNGTRLTVT.

This chain joins TRBV28 and TRBJ1-5, with D tentatively TRBD1 (6 bases). The V gene lost 3 bases and the J gene lost 4 bases, with 10 bases spanning the gap. The CDR3 totals 14 residues. Germline CDR1 and CDR2: MDHEN and SYDVKM. The CDR3 DNA reads TGTGCCAGCAGTTTCAATAGGGGGAATCAGCCCCAGCATTTT. Protein product: CASSFNRGNQPQHF.

The table lists this clone with a count of one. The rearrangement links TRBV28 to TRBJ1-1; D is undetermined. This CDR3 comprises 14 residues. Trimming took 3 bases from V and 2 from J, leaving 10 bases between them. Germline V gene sequence: CDR1 MDHEN, CDR2 SYDVKM. CDR3 amino acids: CASSFMGRNTEAFF. In DNA, the CDR3 is TGTGCCAGCAGTTTCATGGGGAGAAACACTGAAGCTTTCTTT.

CDR3 DNA sequence: TGCGCCAGCAGCTTGGCCATGGGCCGGGCCTATGGCTACACCTTC. Protein product: CASSLAMGRAYGYTF. The chain recombines TRBV5-1 with TRBJ1-2, with no clear D. V lost 0 bases to trimming and J lost 4 bases, with 13 bases between them. This CDR3 has 15 residues. Germline CDR1 and CDR2: SGHRS and YFSETQ.